A single sample gave rise to the 29 T cell receptor beta chains below, sequenced in a study of T cells expressing NK-cell markers. TCRdb reprocessed the 5' RACE reads, with one entry per CDR3 protein and no DNA. Recorded here are about 380,000 distinct CDR3 sequences; the top ten clones represent roughly 5.4%. The sequenced sample was blood T cells: a sorted CD56 or NKG2C T cell subset, CD4+ or CD8+ T cells, or bulk PBMC T cells (not recorded which). Every receptor here comes from a man aged 18-75 years in good health.

This rearrangement joins TRBV7-7 to TRBJ2-2; the TCRdb D gene call, TRBD1, has no DNA to confirm it. Germline assignment: CDR1 SSHAT and CDR2 FNYEAQ (reference sequence). CDR3 length: 16 amino acids. CDR3 sequence reads: CASSLVAVRGTGELFF. Filled out from reference TRBV7-7 and TRBJ2-2, the complete variable domain reads GAGVSQSPRYKVTKRGQDVTLRCDPISSHATLYWYQQALGQGPEFLTYFNYEAQPDKSGLPSDRFSAERPEGSISTLTIQRTEQRDSAMYRCASSLVAVRGTGELFFGEGSRLTVL.

This chain joins TRBV18 and TRBJ1-6; TCRdb returns TRBD1, unconfirmable since there is no DNA. The CDR3 totals 17 residues. Germline V CDR1 and CDR2: KGHSH, LQKENI. Here the CDR3 reads CASSPLVAPESNSPLHF. Complete variable domain (other parts from reference TRBV18 and TRBJ1-6): NAGVMQNPRHLVRRRGQEARLRCSPMKGHSHVYWYRQLPEEGLKFMVYLQKENIIDESGMPKERFSAEFPKEGPSILRIQQVVRGDSAAYFCASSPLVAPESNSPLHFGNGTRLTVT.

CDR3 protein: CATSDFFTSSGYTF. The chain uses TRBV24-1 and TRBJ1-2. This CDR3 region has 14 residues. Per germline, CDR1 KGHDR and CDR2 SFDVKD.

This sequence joins TRBV2 and TRBJ1-2. The CDR3 contains 13 residues. Germline assignment: CDR1 SNHLY and CDR2 FYNNEI. This CDR3 reads CASSEAASGGYTF.

The gene calls are TRBV27 and TRBJ2-3; TCRdb's D gene call, TRBD1, goes unchecked for lack of DNA. Germline V lookup: CDR1 MNHEY, CDR2 SMNVEV (reference sequence). The CDR3 sequence is 15 residues long. CDR3 residues: CASSSLGTGRVTQYF.

The chain employs TRBV7-9 and TRBJ2-1. The CDR3 contains 11 residues. Germline lookup yields CDR1 SEHNR and CDR2 FQNEAQ (reference sequence). The CDR3 is CASTRNNEQFF. The variable domain in full, with the rest retrieved from reference TRBV7-9 and TRBJ2-1, is DTGVSQNPRHKITKRGQNVTFRCDPISEHNRLYWYRQTLGQGPEFLTYFQNEAQLEKSRLLSDRFSAERPKGSFSTLEIQRTEQGDSAMYLCASTRNNEQFFGPGTRLTVL.

The J gene is TRBJ1-1, the V gene TRBV19; TCRdb selects TRBD1, and the lack of DNA leaves this call unchecked. CDR1 LNHDA and CDR2 SQIVND come from the germline V gene (reference sequence). The CDR3 is 15 amino acids. The CDR3 loop is CASSIPGAPRTEAFF.

The rearrangement uses TRBV19 and TRBJ1-5; TCRdb's D call, TRBD1, is unchecked because there is no DNA. Germline assignment: CDR1 LNHDA and CDR2 SQIVND (reference sequence). The CDR3 spans 17 residues. The CDR3 sequence is CASNPRVLRGGNQPQHF.

The genes are TRBV11-2 and TRBJ2-2; as DNA is missing, the TRBD2 call by TCRdb cannot be tested. This CDR3 contains 21 residues. CDR1 is SGHAT, CDR2 FQNNGV, per germline. The CDR3 sequence: CASSLRFTTGTSRRNTGELFF.

V and J are TRBV6-5 and TRBJ2-5; TCRdb designates TRBD1, a call that cannot be tested without DNA. Germline V gene data show CDR1 as MNHEY and CDR2 as SVGAGI. The CDR3 contains 15 residues. CDR3 region: CASSYRAGGQETQYF.

V and J are TRBV6-2 or TRBV6-3 and TRBJ2-2; TCRdb outputs TRBD1, but without DNA this stays unchecked. The CDR3 sequence is 15 residues long. Germline V gives CDR1 MNHEY, CDR2 SVGEGT. The CDR3 loop is CASNLPTGATGELFF.

This chain connects TRBV2 to TRBJ2-5; TCRdb's D call of TRBD2 is untestable without DNA. The germline V gene encodes CDR1 SNHLY and CDR2 FYNNEI. The CDR3 length is 15 residues. The CDR3: CASRSRDSTKETQYF.

The V and J genes are TRBV3-1 and TRBJ2-5; with no DNA, the TCRdb D assignment of TRBD2 cannot be verified. Looked up from germline, CDR1 is LGHDT and CDR2 is YNNKEL (reference sequence). This CDR3 contains 15 residues. The CDR3: CASSQEGTREETQYF.

The gene calls are TRBV10-3 and TRBJ1-5; checking the TCRdb D call of TRBD1 is not possible without DNA. This CDR3 is 13 amino acids long. Germline-derived CDR1 and CDR2 are ENHRY and SYGVKD. This chain's CDR3 is CAISEPPGQPQHF.

The chain joins TRBV27 to TRBJ1-5. Germline V lookup: CDR1 MNHEY, CDR2 SMNVEV (reference sequence). This CDR3 comprises 15 residues. The CDR3 protein is CASSPTGLLNQPQHF.

The chain is built from TRBV4-2 and TRBJ2-7; TCRdb reports TRBD1, a call that lacks DNA to check it against. In germline, CDR1 is LGHNA, CDR2 YNFKEQ. The CDR3 has 15 amino acids. The CDR3 loop reads CASSRERTGSYEQYF.

The chain is built from TRBV6-1 and TRBJ1-5; TCRdb reports TRBD1, a call that lacks DNA to check it against. This CDR3 spans 15 amino acids. Per germline, CDR1 MNHNS and CDR2 SASEGT. The CDR3 protein is CASSRQGGHSQPQHF.

The rearrangement uses TRBV6-1 and TRBJ2-3; TCRdb indicates TRBD1, and absent DNA this call remains unverified. The CDR3 is 16 amino acids. Germline values: CDR1 MNHNS, CDR2 SASEGT. This chain's CDR3 is CASRPRDRGRTDTQYF.

The chain carries TRBV11-1 and TRBJ2-1; the TRBD2 assignment by TCRdb is unverifiable without DNA. CDR1 is SGHAT and CDR2 is FQDESV in the germline V gene (reference sequence). The CDR3 totals 17 residues. CDR3 in amino acids: CASSLAPGLAGGSEQFF.

V and J are TRBV6-5 and TRBJ2-5; TCRdb gives TRBD1 as the D gene, but with no DNA this cannot be confirmed. The V gene's germline CDR1 is MNHEY and CDR2 SVGAGI. CDR3 length: 18 amino acids. The chain's CDR3 is CASSFVVQGRKGEETQYF.

The chain employs TRBV20-1 and TRBJ2-1. The CDR3 loop spans 12 amino acids. Germline assignment: CDR1 DFQATT and CDR2 SNEGSKA (reference sequence). This CDR3 is CSARVEDYEQFF.

The chain is built from TRBV2 and TRBJ2-3; TCRdb outputs TRBD2, but without DNA this stays unchecked. The V gene's germline CDR1 is SNHLY and CDR2 FYNNEI. The CDR3 contains 20 residues. The CDR3 spells CASSDIIRRGLAGRADTQYF.

The CDR3 sequence: CASSFRGPPNSPLHF. The chain uses TRBV12-3 or TRBV12-4 and TRBJ1-6; TCRdb gives TRBD1 as the D gene, but with no DNA this cannot be confirmed. This CDR3 region has 15 residues.

The chain carries TRBV5-6 and TRBJ2-5; with no DNA, the TCRdb D assignment of TRBD1 cannot be verified. Germline CDR1 SGHDT, CDR2 YYEEEE. The CDR3 extends over 15 amino acids. The CDR3 protein is CASSLVVTGQETQYF.

This chain uses TRBV2 with TRBJ2-1; the D call from TCRdb, TRBD2, cannot be confirmed without DNA. This CDR3 is 14 amino acids long. CDR1 and CDR2 from the germline V gene are SNHLY and FYNNEI. Here the CDR3 reads CASRGVISRDEQFF.

V gene TRBV28 combines with J gene TRBJ1-1. CDR1 and CDR2 from the germline V gene are MDHEN and SYDVKM. The CDR3 has 17 amino acids. CDR3 sequence reads: CASSFWQQTSSITEAFF.

The chain employs TRBV6-1 and TRBJ2-3; TCRdb calls TRBD2, which cannot be checked without DNA. The CDR3 covers 15 residues. CDR1 and CDR2 (germline): MNHNS, SASEGT. CDR3 residues: CASSGRLGGTDTQYF.

The chain uses TRBV4-1 and TRBJ1-2; the TCRdb D gene call, TRBD1, has no DNA to confirm it. In germline, CDR1 is MGHRA, CDR2 YSYEKL. The CDR3 is 17 amino acids. The CDR3 reads CASSQAPGQPRGYGYTF.

The chain uses TRBV10-3 and TRBJ1-5; with no DNA, the TCRdb D assignment of TRBD1 cannot be verified. The CDR3 covers 16 residues. Germline V gene data show CDR1 as ENHRY and CDR2 as SYGVKD. CDR3 in amino acids: CAISNRDPSSNQPQHF.